The 14 T cell receptor beta chains given below trace back to one sample, sequenced in a study of T cells in Graves' hyperthyroidism and ophthalmopathy. Amplified regions were TCR beta CDR3 sequences from RNA transcripts. TCR CDR3 regions were first amplified by RT-PCR with HTBI primers. Using its own MiXCR run on the multiplex PCR reads, TCRdb lists one record per CDR3 protein. This sample yields about 640,000 distinct CDR3 sequences, of which 45% are seen a single time; approximately 6.8% belongs to the top ten. Material for sequencing was peripheral blood or thyroid tissue (not recorded which). These receptors were taken from an adult man with Graves' disease, either hyperthyroidism or ophthalmopathy (not recorded which).

This clonotype was observed at least ten times. The chain is built from TRBV29-1 and TRBJ1-6, with 7 bases matching TRBD1. The V gene end was trimmed by 5 bases and the J gene end by 10 bases; junction bases not matched to a gene: 11. The V gene's germline CDR1 is SQVTM and CDR2 ANQGSEA. CDR3 size: 14 residues. CDR3 sequence reads: CSVCEGAEGSPLHF. CDR3 sequence (DNA): TGCAGCGTTTGCGAGGGGGCGGAAGGCTCACCCCTCCACTTT. Using reference TRBV29-1 and TRBJ1-6 for the parts outside the CDR3, the full variable domain is SAVISQKPSRDICQRGTSLTIQCQVDSQVTMMFWYRQQPGQSLTLIATANQGSEATYESGFVIDKFPISRPNLTFSTLTVSNMSPEDSSIYLCSVCEGAEGSPLHFGNGTRLTVT.

J is TRBJ1-1 and V is TRBV29-1; D gene unclear. The germline gives CDR1 SQVTM, CDR2 ANQGSEA. V lost 8 bases, J lost 0 bases, and 13 bases lay in between. This CDR3 region has 13 residues. CDR3 loop: CSLDGTMNTEAFF. The CDR3 DNA follows: TGCAGCTTAGACGGTACGATGAACACTGAAGCTTTCTTT.

V and J are TRBV2 and TRBJ1-6; D may be TRBD1 (6 bases). The CDR3 runs to 15 residues. From germline, CDR1 is SNHLY and CDR2 FYNNEI. V was cut by 5 bases and J by 7 bases, with 15 bases left in between. CDR3 sequence reads: CASSLYAGENSPLHF. Written as DNA, the CDR3 is TGTGCCAGCAGTTTATACGCAGGGGAGAATTCACCCCTCCACTTT.

This chain connects TRBV5-1 to TRBJ1-1, with 7 bases aligning to TRBD1. There are 13 residues in the CDR3. The V segment lost 2 bases and the J segment 7 bases; nucleotides outside the gene matches: 5. CDR1 and CDR2 (germline): SGHRS, YFSETQ. The CDR3 nucleotides read TGCGCCAGCAGCTTTGGGACAGCCCATGAAGCTTTCTTT. It yields the protein CASSFGTAHEAFF.

J is TRBJ1-1 and V is TRBV7-2; possible D gene TRBD1, 6 bases. Germline V gene sequence: CDR1 SGHTA, CDR2 FQGNSA. Trimming removed 5 bases at V and 0 bases at J, with 19 bases between. CDR3 length: 17 amino acids. The CDR3 loop reads CASSQDLRGALNTEAFF. In nucleotides, the CDR3 is TGTGCCAGCAGCCAAGATCTTCGGGGGGCTCTGAACACTGAAGCTTTCTTT. The entire variable domain, with the rest obtained from reference TRBV7-2 and TRBJ1-1, is as follows: GAGVSQSPSNKVTEKGKDVELRCDPISGHTALYWYRQSLGQGLEFLIYFQGNSAPDKSGLPSDRFSAERTGGSVSTLTIQRTQQEDSAVYLCASSQDLRGALNTEAFFGQGTRLTVV.

The rearrangement links TRBV11-3 to TRBJ2-5; 8 bases are a match to TRBD2. Germline assignment: CDR1 SGHNT and CDR2 YENEEA. Germline trimming cut 3 bases from V and 5 bases from J; bases unmatched to any gene: 11. This CDR3 is 16 amino acids long. This chain's CDR3 is CASSFLPGGPIETQYF. CDR3 sequence (DNA): TGTGCCAGCAGCTTTCTACCGGGAGGGCCCATCGAGACCCAGTACTTC.

V is TRBV19 and J is TRBJ1-1; D ambiguous. V shed 4 bases and J shed 1 base, with 13 bases lying between them. The V gene's germline CDR1 is LNHDA and CDR2 SQIVND (reference sequence). This CDR3 is built from 15 residues. This chain's CDR3 is CASSTLRTANTEAFF. CDR3 sequence (DNA): TGTGCCAGTAGTACGCTTCGGACGGCGAACACTGAAGCTTTCTTT.

Concerning this clonotype itself: A much bigger clone sits one base away, suggesting this may be a read error. This chain joins TRBV11-2 and TRBJ1-6, with 7 bases fitting TRBD1. CDR3 length equals 15 residues. V shed 5 bases and J 6 bases; nucleotides not matched to a gene: 7. The germline gives CDR1 SGHAT, CDR2 FQNNGV. The CDR3 sequence is CASSRDRVGNSPLHF. DNA for the CDR3: TGTGCCAGCAGCCGCGACAGGGTGGGTAATTCACCCCTCCACTTT.

CDR3 sequence: CASSLGAGARSGANVLTF. DNA of the CDR3: TGTGCCAGCAGCTTAGGTGCGGGGGCGCGGTCTGGGGCCAACGTCCTGACTTTC. This chain links TRBV7-2 with TRBJ2-6; TRBD2 might be the D (7 bases). The CDR3 consists of 18 residues. The germline V gene encodes CDR1 SGHTA and CDR2 FQGNSA. Trimming removed 1 base at V and 1 base at J, with 14 bases between.

A remark on this clonotype: A much larger clone sits a single nucleotide away, making a read error possible. The J gene is TRBJ2-7, the V gene TRBV7-8; the match to TRBD1 covers 7 bases. Germline V gene data show CDR1 as SGHVS and CDR2 as FQNEAQ. The ends lost 3 bases at V and 2 bases at J; junction bases unmatched: 10. CDR3 size: 16 residues. CDR3 protein: CASSFGDRDRAYEQYF. CDR3 bases: TGTGCCAGCAGCTTCGGGGACCGAGACAGGGCCTACGAGCAGTACTTC.

Ten or more counts support this clonotype. This chain connects TRBV6-5 to TRBJ1-6; possible D gene TRBD1, 5 bases. Per germline, CDR1 MNHEY and CDR2 SVGAGI. The CDR3 has 14 amino acids. V lost 2 bases, J lost 8 bases, and 10 bases lay in between. The DNA for the CDR3 is TGTGCCAGCAGTTACGAGGGGTTGGATTCACCCCTCCACTTT. Its protein is CASSYEGLDSPLHF.

V usage is TRBV24-1 and J usage is TRBJ2-5; 12 positions match TRBD1. Germline CDR1 reads KGHDR; CDR2 reads SFDVKD. V shed 2 bases, J shed 4 bases, and the junction held 7 bases outside the gene matches. This CDR3 contains 17 residues. CDR3 loop: CATSDSTGQGAGETQYF. CDR3 DNA: TGTGCCACCAGTGATTCCACGGGACAGGGGGCTGGAGAGACCCAGTACTTC.

The chain combines TRBV13 with TRBJ1-1, with a weak D call TRBD1 (5 bases). Trimming took off 0 bases at V and 11 bases at J, with 25 bases between the two ends. This CDR3 comprises 17 residues. Germline V gene data show CDR1 as PRHDT and CDR2 as FYEKMQ (reference sequence). The CDR3 loop reads CASSLGAGGMADPVAFF. The CDR3 bases are TGTGCCAGCAGCTTAGGGGCCGGGGGAATGGCTGACCCTGTGGCTTTCTTT.

This clonotype was seen only once. Just one base apart from a much larger clone, this may be a read error. J is TRBJ1-2 and V is TRBV7-9; D remains unclear. V was clipped by 4 bases and J by 5 bases, with 11 bases between them. CDR3 length: 13 amino acids. Germline V gene sequence: CDR1 SEHNR, CDR2 FQNEAQ (reference sequence). The CDR3 loop is CASSSSSPYGYTF. The CDR3 DNA follows: TGTGCCAGCAGCTCTAGCTCCCCATATGGCTACACCTTC.